This T cell receptor beta chain was observed in a study of blood T cell repertoires in COVID-19 (dated by TCRdb to the early 2020s). Broadly, across the study: Samples covering the acute and convalescent phases of COVID-19 were provided by collaborators in the United States, Italy and Spain. Deeply sampled blood TCRbeta repertoires from subjects exposed to, actively infected with, or recovered from COVID-19 were included in the dataset. Where available, HLA class I and class II types were taken from metadata supplied by the sample provider and were not determined by assay-based typing. Sample metadata almost always included a de-identified subject ID, COVID-19 status, age in years and sex. The samples were drawn from the first 160 participants of the ongoing ImmuneRACE study and from 1,254 subjects provided by 6 global collaborators. The repertoires were released in a freely available public database intended as a resource for research on the immune response to SARS-CoV-2. The material from the prospective study consisted of cDNA or gDNA derived from T cells, B-cell-depleted T cells, or PBMCs. Study-level results and caveats: Clinical and demographic metadata were provided uncurated, with the amount varying by source and participant.

The CDR3 runs 18 residues from the cysteine to the phenylalanine. Only the CDR3 region is kept as DNA, spanning 54 bases read in frame from base 1. Reading the germline V gene gives CDR1 MNHEY and CDR2 SVGEGT. The germline ends are 23 bases apart after V is trimmed by 6 bases and J by 0 bases. Collaborating institutions collected whole blood in K2EDTA tubes following their own protocols. For TCRbeta analysis, collaborators shipped samples in one of three forms: frozen whole blood, isolated PBMCs, or DNA extracted from either of those sample types. TCRbeta CDR3 regions were amplified from genomic DNA by means of the immunoSEQ Assay, a bias-controlled multiplex PCR. In the original analysis: Within the assay, amplification of reference gene primers was used to estimate how many nucleated cells each sample contained. To quantify the absolute abundance of each unique TCRbeta CDR3 rearrangement, sequence reads were collapsed and filtered. For each sample, productive Simpson clonality was calculated by taking the square root of Simpson's diversity index across productive rearrangements. Sourced from immuneACCESS, this table was stored by TCRdb with only in-frame sequences that have V and J called. A share of the clones is absent; for the studies checked, an unresolved V gene accounts for under half, and the remainder has no known explanation. Clonal size and the V and J genes are those of that table, whereas D and trimming came from the DNA. The sample table shows about 74,000 clones, and 60% to 85% are seen once. The ten largest clones take up under 25% of the sample.

Concerning this clone itself: It lacks a known antigen. No much larger clone exists at a distance of one base, and base qualities are not known.

The chain was built from TRBV6-2 or TRBV6-3 and TRBJ1-2; TRBD1 is a possible D gene, resting on 6 matching bases. The source material was peripheral blood. This sequence was found in a man aged 65 to 85 with acute or convalescent COVID-19. For the CDR3, the sequence is CASSITPGRGHSNYGYTF. The nucleotide sequence reads as follows: TGTGCCAGCAGCATAACCCCAGGCAGGGGCCACTCTAACTATGGCTACACCTTC.